This T cell receptor (beta chain) is drawn from a study of T cells in women clearing cervical HPV infection (dated by TCRdb to between 2017 and 2018). With respect to the entire study: The cases were 25 to 30 women with histologically confirmed HPV16-related CIN3 or worse, and 2 of those women had invasive cancers. Among cases, blood sampling came a median of approximately 150 days after lesion detection, with an interquartile range of about 80 to 230 days. Five blinded duplicates per group were added as quality controls, giving around 60 samples: some 50 participants and roughly ten replicates. HLA typing was available for only a few women, so HLA type could not be excluded as a confounder. In the parent cohort, roughly 9,700 women aged 18 or older were enrolled in Guanacaste, Costa Rica, during about 1992 to 1994 and then followed for seven years. Cases and controls were matched on age within five years and on year of sample collection. Controls were 25 or so women whose single incident HPV16 infection cleared within 12 months without precancer or cancer developing. Blood from cases was drawn at the visit where the lesion was first identified, while blood from controls was drawn once the infection was no longer detected. Median age was 34 years in cases versus 38 in controls, and baseline characteristics did not differ significantly. Nested within Costa Rica's Guanacaste HPV Natural History Study, an exploratory proof-of-principle case-control study compared TCR repertoires across cervical HPV16 outcomes. Study-wide conclusions, independent of this receptor: Significantly higher TCR repertoire richness was observed in CIN3+ cases than in controls across sequencing depths, whereas no difference in evenness was found. Cases had lower TRBV6-7 relative abundance than controls (approximately 0.1% versus 0.16%; Bonferroni P = 0.0008). Whether associations preceded infection or resulted from infection could not be shown with the cross-sectional design, and effector/memory subsets and HPV-specific T cells were not isolated. Random forest classifiers combining richness and V gene abundances distinguished cases from controls with an estimated AUC of about 0.79. Because the number of T cells per sample was unknown, the richness differences could reflect varying T-cell content rather than repertoire biology.

Using the immunoSEQ assay, multiplex PCR amplified TCR beta CDR3 regions from an average of approximately 1,300 ng of genomic DNA per sample. To correct primer bias, the assay used a complete synthetic TCR repertoire to set an amplification baseline. The amplicons were sequenced using the Illumina platform. The authors processed their data as follows. Sequence errors were corrected by clustering with frequency ratios and a modified nearest-neighbor algorithm, and the sequences were then analyzed in the immunoSEQ Analyzer using IMGT gene definitions. At each rarefaction depth, TCR richness and evenness were averaged across 20 rarefaction repeats, and samples with fewer sequences than that depth were excluded. Relative abundances of V, D and J genes were compared between groups using Wilcoxon rank sum tests, with FDR correction applied. For the blinded duplicates, the intraclass correlation was nearly 96% for TCR richness and averaged 76.4% across 66 gene segments. Drawn from immuneACCESS, this table holds only the in-frame rearrangements with V and J called that TCRdb kept. Clones are partly lost; checked studies trace under half to an unresolved V gene and leave the rest unexplained. V, J and clone size derive from that table, while D and trimming were established from the DNA sequence. The table held for this sample gives 45,000 to 55,000 clones. The biggest ten clones account for under 2% of the sample.

A remark on this clone: This receptor's antigen is unknown. The CDR3 end is not reached by the read, which stops 3 residues before it; the germline J gene fills it in.

Every participant had a single incident cervical HPV16 infection, and prevalent HPV16 infections were excluded. Cervical HPV DNA was detected by MY09/MY11 PCR, and genotyping was performed by dot-blot hybridization. Less than 19 mL of heparinized blood was centrifuged, after which the buffy coat was aliquoted, frozen at -30 degrees C, and then stored at -80 degrees C. QIAGEN kits were used to extract genomic DNA from the buffy coat specimens. V is pared back by 2 bases and J by 9 bases, with 8 bases lying between the germline termini. The germline V gene encodes CDR1 SGHAT and CDR2 FQDESV (reference sequence). The CDR3 runs 12 residues from the cysteine to the phenylalanine. Part of the CDR3 DNA is given, 27 bases translated from base 1.

The chain is assembled from TRBV11-1 and TRBJ2-1, with no D gene named confidently. The clonotype comes from a woman aged 18-70 years with a cervical HPV16 infection that either progressed to CIN3+ or cleared (not recorded which). The sample comprised blood buffy coat. The part of the CDR3 DNA that was read is TGTGCCAGCAGCTTAATGGCCAGTGAG. Translated, it reads CASSLMASE. The whole CDR3 sequence is CASSLMASEQFF.